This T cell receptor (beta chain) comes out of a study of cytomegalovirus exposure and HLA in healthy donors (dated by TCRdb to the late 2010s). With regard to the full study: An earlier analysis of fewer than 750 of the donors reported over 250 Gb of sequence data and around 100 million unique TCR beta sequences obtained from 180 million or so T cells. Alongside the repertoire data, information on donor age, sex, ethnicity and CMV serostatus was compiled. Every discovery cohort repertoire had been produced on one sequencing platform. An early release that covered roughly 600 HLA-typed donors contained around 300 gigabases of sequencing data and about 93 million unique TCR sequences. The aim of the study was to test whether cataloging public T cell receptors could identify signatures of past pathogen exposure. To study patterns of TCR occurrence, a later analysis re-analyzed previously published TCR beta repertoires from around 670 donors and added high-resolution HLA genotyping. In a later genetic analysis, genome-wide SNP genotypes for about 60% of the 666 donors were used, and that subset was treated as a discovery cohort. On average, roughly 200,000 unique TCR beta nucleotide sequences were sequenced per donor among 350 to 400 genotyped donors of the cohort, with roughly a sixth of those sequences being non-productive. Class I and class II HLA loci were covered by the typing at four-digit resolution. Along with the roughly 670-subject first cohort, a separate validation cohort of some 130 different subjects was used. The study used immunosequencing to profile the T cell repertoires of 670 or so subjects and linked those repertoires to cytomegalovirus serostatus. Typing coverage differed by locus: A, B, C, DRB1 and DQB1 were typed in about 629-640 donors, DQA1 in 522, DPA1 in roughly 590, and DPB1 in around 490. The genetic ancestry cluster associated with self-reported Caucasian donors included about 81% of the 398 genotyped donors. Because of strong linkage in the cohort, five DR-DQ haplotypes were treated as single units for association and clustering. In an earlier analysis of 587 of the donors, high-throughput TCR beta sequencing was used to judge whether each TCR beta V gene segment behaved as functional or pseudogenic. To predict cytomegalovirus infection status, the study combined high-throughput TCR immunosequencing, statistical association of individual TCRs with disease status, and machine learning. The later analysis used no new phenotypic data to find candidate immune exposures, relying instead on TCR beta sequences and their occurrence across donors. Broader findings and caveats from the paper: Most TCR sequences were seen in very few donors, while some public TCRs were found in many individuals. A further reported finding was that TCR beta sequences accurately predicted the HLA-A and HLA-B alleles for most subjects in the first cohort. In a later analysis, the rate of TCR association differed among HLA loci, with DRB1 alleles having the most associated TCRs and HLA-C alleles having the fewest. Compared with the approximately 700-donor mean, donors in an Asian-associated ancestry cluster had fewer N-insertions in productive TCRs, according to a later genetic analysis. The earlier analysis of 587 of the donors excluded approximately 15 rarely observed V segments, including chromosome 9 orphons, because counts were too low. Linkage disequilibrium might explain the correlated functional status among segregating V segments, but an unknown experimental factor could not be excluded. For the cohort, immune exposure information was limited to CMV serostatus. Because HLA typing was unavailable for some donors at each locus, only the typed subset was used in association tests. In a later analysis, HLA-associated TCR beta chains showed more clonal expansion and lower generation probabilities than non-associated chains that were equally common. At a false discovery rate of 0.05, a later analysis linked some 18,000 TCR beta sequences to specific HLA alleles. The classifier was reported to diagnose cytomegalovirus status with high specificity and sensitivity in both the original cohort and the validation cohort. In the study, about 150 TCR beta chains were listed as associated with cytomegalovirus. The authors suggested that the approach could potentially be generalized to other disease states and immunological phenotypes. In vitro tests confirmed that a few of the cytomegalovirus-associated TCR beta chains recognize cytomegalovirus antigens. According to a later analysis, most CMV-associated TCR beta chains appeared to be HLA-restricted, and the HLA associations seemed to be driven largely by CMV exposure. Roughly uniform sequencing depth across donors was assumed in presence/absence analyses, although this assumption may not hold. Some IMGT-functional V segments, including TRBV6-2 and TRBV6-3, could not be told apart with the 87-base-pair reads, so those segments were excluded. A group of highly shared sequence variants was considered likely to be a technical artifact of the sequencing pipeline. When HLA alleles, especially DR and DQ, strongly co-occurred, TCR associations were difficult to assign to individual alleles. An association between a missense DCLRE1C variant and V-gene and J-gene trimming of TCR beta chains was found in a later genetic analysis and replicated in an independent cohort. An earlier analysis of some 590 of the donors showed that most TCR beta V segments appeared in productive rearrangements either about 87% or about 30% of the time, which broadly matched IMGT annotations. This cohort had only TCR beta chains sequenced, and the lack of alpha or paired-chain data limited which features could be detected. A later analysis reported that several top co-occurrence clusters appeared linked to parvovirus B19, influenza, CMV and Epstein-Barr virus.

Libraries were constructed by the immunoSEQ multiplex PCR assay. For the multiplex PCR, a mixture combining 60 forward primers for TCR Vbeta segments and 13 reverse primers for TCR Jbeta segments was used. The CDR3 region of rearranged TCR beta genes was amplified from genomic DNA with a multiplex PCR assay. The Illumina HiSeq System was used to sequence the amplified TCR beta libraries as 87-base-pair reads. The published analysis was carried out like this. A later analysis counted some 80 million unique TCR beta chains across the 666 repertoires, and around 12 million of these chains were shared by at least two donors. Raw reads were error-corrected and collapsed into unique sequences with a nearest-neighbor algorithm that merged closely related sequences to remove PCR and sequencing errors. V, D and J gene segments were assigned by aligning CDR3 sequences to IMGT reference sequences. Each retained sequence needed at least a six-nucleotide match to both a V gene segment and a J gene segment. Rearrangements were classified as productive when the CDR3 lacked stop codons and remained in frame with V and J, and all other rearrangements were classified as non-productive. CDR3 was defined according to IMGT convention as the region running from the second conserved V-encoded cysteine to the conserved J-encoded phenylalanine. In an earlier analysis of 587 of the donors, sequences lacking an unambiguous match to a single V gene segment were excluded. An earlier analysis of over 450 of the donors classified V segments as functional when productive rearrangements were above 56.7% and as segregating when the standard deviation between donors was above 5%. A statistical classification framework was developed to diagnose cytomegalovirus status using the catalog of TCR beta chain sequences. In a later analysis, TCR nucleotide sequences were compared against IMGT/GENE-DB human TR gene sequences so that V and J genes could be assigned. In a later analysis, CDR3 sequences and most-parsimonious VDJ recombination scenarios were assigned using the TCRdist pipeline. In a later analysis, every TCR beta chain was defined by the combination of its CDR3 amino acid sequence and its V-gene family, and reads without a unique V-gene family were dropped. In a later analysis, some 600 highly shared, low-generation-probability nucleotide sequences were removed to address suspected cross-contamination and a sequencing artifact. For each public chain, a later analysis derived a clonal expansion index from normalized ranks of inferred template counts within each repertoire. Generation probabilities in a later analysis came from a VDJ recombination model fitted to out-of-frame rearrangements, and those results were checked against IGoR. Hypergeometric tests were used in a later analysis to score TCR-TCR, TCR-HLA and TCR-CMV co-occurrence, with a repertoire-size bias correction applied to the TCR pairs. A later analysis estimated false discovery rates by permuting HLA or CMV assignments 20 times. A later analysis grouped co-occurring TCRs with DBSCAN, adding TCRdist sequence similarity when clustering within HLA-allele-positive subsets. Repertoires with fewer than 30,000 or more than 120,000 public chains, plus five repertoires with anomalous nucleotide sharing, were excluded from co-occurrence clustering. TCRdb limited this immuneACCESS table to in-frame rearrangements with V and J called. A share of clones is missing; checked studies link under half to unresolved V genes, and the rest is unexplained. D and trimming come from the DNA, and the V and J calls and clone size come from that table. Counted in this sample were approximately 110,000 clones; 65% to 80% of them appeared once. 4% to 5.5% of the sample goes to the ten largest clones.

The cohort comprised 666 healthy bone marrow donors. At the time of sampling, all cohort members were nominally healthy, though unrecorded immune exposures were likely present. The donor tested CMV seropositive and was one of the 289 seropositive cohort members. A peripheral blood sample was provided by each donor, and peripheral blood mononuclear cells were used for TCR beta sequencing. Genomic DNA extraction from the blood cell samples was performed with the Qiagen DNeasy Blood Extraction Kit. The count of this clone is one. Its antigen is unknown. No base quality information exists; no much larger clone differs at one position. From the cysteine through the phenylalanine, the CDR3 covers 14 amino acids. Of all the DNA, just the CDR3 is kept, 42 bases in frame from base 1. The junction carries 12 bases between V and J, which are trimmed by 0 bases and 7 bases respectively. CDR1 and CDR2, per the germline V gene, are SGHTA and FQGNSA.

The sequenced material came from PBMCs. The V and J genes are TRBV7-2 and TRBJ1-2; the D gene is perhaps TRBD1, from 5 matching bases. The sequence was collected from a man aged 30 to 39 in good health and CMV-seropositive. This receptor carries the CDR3 CASSLAGGASGYTF. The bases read TGTGCCAGCAGCTTAGCAGGAGGGGCGTCTGGCTACACCTTC.